This TCR beta chain was documented in a study of cytomegalovirus exposure and HLA in healthy donors. TCRdb's copy holds only in-frame clones and misses some; the assay was immunoSEQ multiplex PCR. The profile shows roughly 260,000 clones, about 86% of them singletons. V was clipped by 5 bases and J by 5 bases; unmatched bases: 10. Germline CDR1 reads MNHEY; CDR2 reads SMNVEV (reference sequence). CDR3 length: 18 amino acids. The clonotype was recovered from a young man in good health and CMV-seronegative. This rearrangement joins TRBV27 to TRBJ2-2; TRBD2 matches 14 bases. Sequences were obtained from PBMCs. Written as DNA, the CDR3 is TGTGCCAGCAGTCAGACGGGACTAGCGGGAGAAGGAACCGGGGAGCTGTTTTTT. Translation gives CASSQTGLAGEGTGELFF.